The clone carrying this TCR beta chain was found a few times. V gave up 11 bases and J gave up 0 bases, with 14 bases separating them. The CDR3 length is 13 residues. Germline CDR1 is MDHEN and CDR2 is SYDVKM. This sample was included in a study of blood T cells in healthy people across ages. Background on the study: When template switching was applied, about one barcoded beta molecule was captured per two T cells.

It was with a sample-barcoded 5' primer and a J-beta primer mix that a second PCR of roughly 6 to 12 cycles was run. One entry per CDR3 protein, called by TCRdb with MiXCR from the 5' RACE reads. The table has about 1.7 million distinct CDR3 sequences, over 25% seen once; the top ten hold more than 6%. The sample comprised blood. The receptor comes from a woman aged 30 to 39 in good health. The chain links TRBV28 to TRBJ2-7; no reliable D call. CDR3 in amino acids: CAGTASGSYEQYF. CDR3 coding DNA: TGTGCCGGAACCGCGAGTGGCTCCTACGAGCAGTACTTC.